Following are 18 T cell receptor beta chains from one sample sequenced in a study of T cells after yellow fever vaccination (dated by TCRdb to the late 2010s). Receptor amplification or capture employed 5' RACE. Sequenced using an Illumina HiSeq 2500. In-frame beta chains were kept once TCRdb had trimmed the public reads at Q25 with fastp and called clones with MiXCR. Merged by CDR3 protein, the rows form single entries marked with the most common genes and DNA. The sample table shows 500,000 to 650,000 distinct CDR3 sequences, and 12% are seen once. The top ten constitute under 15% of the sample. In light of the paper, this sample's treatment or condition label describes: live attenuated yellow fever vaccine strain. The sample was PBMCs, taken on the day of the yellow fever booster vaccination. The origin of the receptors is a man aged 25-45 years who received the YFV17D yellow fever vaccine.

This clonotype was seen a few times. The chain joins TRBV10-3 to TRBJ1-5; perhaps TRBD1 as D (5 bases). V was cut by 2 bases and J by 0 bases, with 11 bases left in between. The CDR3 is 16 residues long. In germline, CDR1 is ENHRY, CDR2 SYGVKD. The CDR3 here is CAISEGGVSSNQPQHF. CDR3 DNA: TGTGCCATCAGTGAGGGGGGGGTGAGTAGCAATCAGCCCCAGCATTTT.

This chain uses TRBV27 with TRBJ2-7, with D possibly being TRBD1 (5 bases). The length of the CDR3 is 12 residues. Looked up from germline, CDR1 is MNHEY and CDR2 is SMNVEV (reference sequence). Trimming removed 3 bases at V and 6 bases at J, with 9 bases between. In DNA, the CDR3 is TGTGCCAGCAGTTTCATGGGGCGCGAGCAGTACTTC. It codes for CASSFMGREQYF.

The gene calls are TRBV5-4 and TRBJ2-6, with TRBD2 identical over 7 bases. The V segment lost 0 bases and the J segment 3 bases; nucleotides outside the gene matches: 3. CDR3 length: 16 amino acids. In germline, CDR1 is SGHNT, CDR2 YYREEE (reference sequence). The CDR3: CASSLGGGGGANVLTF. The DNA for the CDR3 is TGTGCCAGCAGCTTGGGGGGGGGTGGTGGGGCCAACGTCCTGACTTTC. The entire variable domain, with the rest obtained from reference TRBV5-4 and TRBJ2-6, is as follows: ETGVTQSPTHLIKTRGQQVTLRCSSQSGHNTVSWYQQALGQGPQFIFQYYREEENGRGNFPPRFSGLQFPNYSSELNVNALELDDSALYLCASSLGGGGGANVLTFGAGSRLTVL.

This clonotype was picked up a small number of times. The V call is TRBV19, the J call TRBJ2-4; TRBD1 aligns across 8 bases. The length of the CDR3 is 14 residues. The J segment lost 7 bases and the V segment lost 8 bases, leaving 10 bases of the junction unmatched. Per germline, CDR1 LNHDA and CDR2 SQIVND (reference sequence). The CDR3 DNA reads TGTGCCAGTCGTACCACAGGGGGAGTGAACATTCAGTACTTC. Amino acid sequence: CASRTTGGVNIQYF.

This chain joins TRBV7-2 and TRBJ2-5; the match to TRBD2 covers 13 bases. The CDR3 is 19 residues long. V lost 2 bases and J lost 2; bases outside the gene matches: 11. Germline-derived CDR1 and CDR2 are SGHTA and FQGNSA. CDR3 sequence reads: CASSLYGLAGAGGQETQYF. The CDR3 nucleotides read TGTGCCAGCAGCTTATACGGACTAGCGGGAGCTGGGGGGCAAGAGACCCAGTACTTC. The full variable domain, in which reference TRBV7-2 and TRBJ2-5 provide the parts outside the CDR3, is GAGVSQSPSNKVTEKGKDVELRCDPISGHTALYWYRQSLGQGLEFLIYFQGNSAPDKSGLPSDRFSAERTGGSVSTLTIQRTQQEDSAVYLCASSLYGLAGAGGQETQYFGPGTRLLVL.

The chain combines TRBV7-2 with TRBJ1-2; no definite D call. The CDR3 is made up of 12 amino acids. Trimming left V 2 bases short and J 9 bases short, with 10 bases between. Germline CDR1 is SGHTA and CDR2 is FQGNSA. The chain's CDR3 is CASSLTLGRYTF. DNA for the CDR3: TGTGCCAGCAGCTTAACTCTGGGTCGCTACACCTTC.

V gene TRBV5-6 combines with J gene TRBJ2-1, with D unresolved. V lost 6 bases and J lost 9, with 19 bases in between. CDR1 is SGHDT, CDR2 YYEEEE, per germline. The CDR3 spans 14 residues. The CDR3 spells CASIPSAGPREQFF. The CDR3 DNA is TGTGCCAGCATCCCATCAGCCGGCCCGCGTGAGCAGTTCTTC.

This clonotype was counted only a few times. This rearrangement joins TRBV20-1 to TRBJ2-3; 8 bases are shared with TRBD2. CDR1 and CDR2 from the germline V gene are DFQATT and SNEGSKA (reference sequence). V lost 3 bases, J lost 2 bases, and 4 bases stayed unmatched. The CDR3 is made up of 14 amino acids. CDR3 region: CSASGRVNTDTQYF. As DNA, the CDR3 is TGCAGTGCTAGCGGGAGGGTAAACACAGATACGCAGTATTTT.

This clonotype has only a few counts. The chain employs TRBV29-1 and TRBJ2-1, with TRBD2 as a possible D gene (5 bases). Germline V gene lookup returns CDR1 SQVTM and CDR2 ANQGSEA. The CDR3 is made up of 18 amino acids. The V end was cut by 6 bases, the J end by 5 bases, with 29 bases between. The CDR3 region is CSVAVTNEIGVQDNEQFF. CDR3 in DNA: TGCAGCGTCGCCGTGACTAACGAGATCGGGGTGCAGGACAATGAGCAGTTCTTC.

V gene TRBV6-2 or TRBV6-3 combines with J gene TRBJ2-7; D is perhaps TRBD1 (6 bases). The CDR3 is 12 residues long. Trimming cost V 2 bases and J 6 bases, with 8 bases left between them. CDR1 and CDR2 from the germline V gene are MNHEY and SVGEGT. In DNA, the CDR3 is TGTGCCAGCAGTTACACAGGGAGCGAGCAGTACTTC. As protein: CASSYTGSEQYF.

With regard to this clonotype: One end of the junction varies from germline; a read error may be responsible. The chain combines TRBV24-1 with TRBJ2-1; 8 bases agree with TRBD1. Germline lookup yields CDR1 KGHDR and CDR2 SFDVKD. CDR3 length equals 12 residues. As DNA, the CDR3 is TGTGCCACCCCGCCAGGGGGCAATAAGCAGTTCTTC. Its protein product is CATPPGGNKQFF.

The chain is built from TRBV7-9 and TRBJ2-3; 9 nucleotides align to TRBD1. V dropped 7 bases and J dropped 5; count of bases not matched to a gene: 10. The CDR3 extends over 15 amino acids. Per the germline V gene, CDR1 is SEHNR and CDR2 is FQNEAQ (reference sequence). CDR3 sequence (DNA): TGTGCCAGCAAAACCTGGACAGGGGTAGGAGATACGCAGTATTTT. It translates to CASKTWTGVGDTQYF.

This clonotype has just a few counts. This sequence joins TRBV30 and TRBJ2-2; no definite D call. The V end was cut by 0 bases, the J end by 6 bases, with 2 bases between. This CDR3 comprises 11 residues. The germline gives CDR1 GTSNPN, CDR2 SVGIG (reference sequence). CDR3 amino acids: CAWSVPGELFF. In DNA, the CDR3 is TGTGCCTGGAGTGTACCCGGGGAGCTGTTTTTT. The full variable domain, with the rest looked up from reference TRBV30 and TRBJ2-2, is SQTIHQWPATLVQPVGSPLSLECTVEGTSNPNLYWYRQAAGRGLQLLFYSVGIGQISSEVPQNLSASRPQDRQFILSSKKLLLSDSGFYLCAWSVPGELFFGEGSRLTVL.

This rearrangement joins TRBV7-2 to TRBJ1-1; D call uncertain. V dropped 7 bases and J dropped 5 bases, with 20 bases sitting between them. This CDR3 contains 15 residues. Germline V lookup: CDR1 SGHTA, CDR2 FQGNSA. CDR3 sequence reads: CASIPAPEGWTEAFF. The CDR3 bases are TGTGCCAGCATCCCCGCCCCAGAGGGATGGACTGAAGCTTTCTTT.

This chain joins TRBV20-1 and TRBJ2-7; 9 bases align to TRBD1. Germline V gene data show CDR1 as DFQATT and CDR2 as SNEGSKA (reference sequence). J gave up 3 bases and V 0 bases, and 9 bases lay outside the gene matches. This CDR3 contains 16 residues. This chain's CDR3 is CSARDPGQGMIYEQYF. DNA for the CDR3: TGCAGTGCTAGAGACCCGGGACAGGGTATGATCTACGAGCAGTACTTC.

This clonotype has only a few counts. The chain carries TRBV4-2 and TRBJ2-1; TRBD2 matches 13 bases. The CDR3 sequence is 16 residues long. Trimming cost V 4 bases and J 7 bases; bases outside gene matches: 7. Germline CDR1 LGHNA, CDR2 YNFKEQ. For the CDR3, the DNA is TGTGCCAGCAGCCTTGATCGGGGACTAGCGGGAAATGAGCAGTTCTTC. It encodes CASSLDRGLAGNEQFF.

This clonotype was seen a few times. The V and J genes are TRBV20-1 and TRBJ1-1; unclear D gene. The germline V and J ends were trimmed by 6 bases and 1 base, with 9 bases remaining between them. The CDR3 contains 12 residues. Germline values: CDR1 DFQATT, CDR2 SNEGSKA (reference sequence). Written as DNA, the CDR3 is TGCAGTGCCCCTACTAAGAACACTGAAGCTTTCTTT. Translation gives CSAPTKNTEAFF.

This clonotype was observed a handful of times. The genes are TRBV7-9 and TRBJ2-5; D perhaps matches TRBD1 (5 bases). This CDR3 has 15 amino acids. Trimming removed 8 bases from V and 4 bases from J, with 20 bases in between. Germline lookup yields CDR1 SEHNR and CDR2 FQNEAQ (reference sequence). CDR3 nucleotide sequence: TGTGCCAGCGGGTCGCCCCAGGGTCCGGGAGAGACCCAGTACTTC. Translated, it gives CASGSPQGPGETQYF.